This TCR beta chain was recorded in a study of neoadjuvant anti-PD-1 for oral cavity cancer (TCRdb year 2021). Background for the entire study: Three to four biweekly doses of nivolumab at 3 mg/kg were mostly administered to patients before curative-intent surgical resection. Patients without progression received a fourth nivolumab dose around day 43 and underwent definitive surgical resection on days 50-56. Under RECIST 1.1, a patient counted as a responder if showing complete response, partial response or stable disease, and as a non-responder if showing progression. An approximately 34% response rate was observed in the parent correlative cohort, in which 12 patients were included.

V is pared back by 4 bases and J by 10 bases, with 16 bases lying between the germline termini. The CDR3, from cysteine to phenylalanine, totals 13 residues. The retained sequence is limited to the CDR3, 39 bases, with the frame set at the first base. As encoded in the germline V gene, CDR1 is SGHVS while CDR2 is FNYEAQ. This specimen's time point label, per the study, means: before neoadjuvant nivolumab. The patients had newly diagnosed stage II-IVA oral cavity squamous cell carcinoma and had not received any prior systemic or radiation treatment. Everyone in the cohort had locally advanced, HPV-negative oral cavity squamous cell carcinoma. Samples came from a longitudinal correlative study of a single-arm phase II trial of neoadjuvant nivolumab in oral cavity squamous cell carcinoma. Genomic DNA-based TCRbeta sequencing was performed on subject-matched pre- and post-treatment PBMCs and tumors from three responders and three non-responders. For tumor tissue, genomic DNA extraction relied on the Maxwell RSC DNA from Tissue kit.

About this clone itself: Its antigen is still unknown. Base qualities are not recorded, but no much larger clone differs from it by a single base.

For survey sequencing, tumor libraries mostly used approximately 5 ug of input genomic DNA, with two replicates for each sample. The immunoSEQ hsTCRbeta kit was used to prepare TCRbeta libraries according to the manufacturer's instructions. The completed libraries were mixed into a single pool at 3 nM, then sequenced with an Illumina NovaSeq 6000 S4 flow cell. As for the authors' bioinformatics: The immunoSEQ Analyzer was used for raw data preprocessing and quality control. The analysis was restricted to productive rearrangements, with each unique CDR3 amino acid sequence defining a clonotype. Repertoire clonality was estimated as the Gini-Simpson index, which was computed with the R package tcR. Student's t test was used to compare Gini indices, while Pearson correlation assessed associations with tumor size change. The immuneACCESS repertoire file appears here via TCRdb, limited to in-frame rearrangements. These files lack a portion of the clones; in checked studies, under half of the deficit traces to unresolved V genes, and the cause of the others is not known. Clone size and the V and J calls come from that table; the DNA yielded D and trimming. A total of under 8,500 clones appear in this sample, around 48% of them only once. The ten largest clonotypes hold 10% to 12% of the sample.

The paper's findings and limits, for the study overall: Greater tumor shrinkage correlated with larger post-treatment sizes of preexisting intratumoral clones, which suggests that expansion of preexisting clones contributed to response. Only a few patients per response group were included in the TCR analyses, and the authors called for validation in larger cohorts. Higher pretreatment blood Treg/Th17 ratios correlated with both higher pretreatment blood TCRbeta clonality and lower post-treatment tumor TCRbeta clonality.

The chain links TRBV7-6 with TRBJ2-5, with a weak D call of TRBD1 (6 bases match). This receptor was identified in a person aged 35-79 years with oral cavity squamous cell carcinoma. The material sequenced was tumor tissue, taken before nivolumab (anti-PD-1) treatment. The nucleotide sequence reads TGTGCCAGCAGCTCAGGGGCCAGGGGTGACCAGTACTTC. Its translation reads: CASSSGARGDQYF.